A selection of T cell receptor beta chains follows, all from one sample in a study of technical replicates of blood from several donors. Sequencing used immunoSEQ multiplex PCR; TCRdb keeps in-frame clones, though not all of them. The data contain around 80,000 clones, roughly 96% of them seen just once; the ten biggest clones take up just over 0.3%. The sample comprised T cells isolated from PBMCs. These receptors originate from a human donor in good health. The CDR3 runs from the conserved cysteine through the conserved F or W. D genes are given only for firm matches. Clone size is stated in some rows and not others, as once, few, many or a class when expanded.

J | V | size | D | DNA | CDR3
TRBJ2-2 | TRBV9 | . | . | TGTGCCAGCAGCACCCCAACTAGTTCCGGGGAGCTGTTTTTT | CASSTPTSSGELFF
TRBJ2-7 | TRBV5-1 | once | . | TGCGCCAGCAGCTTGGGAGAGGGTTTAGTCTACGAGCAGTACTTC | CASSLGEGLVYEQYF
TRBJ2-7 | TRBV4-1 | . | TRBD2 | TGCGCCAGCAGCCAAGCGGGGGGACTAACCCTCTACGAGCAGTACTTC | CASSQAGGLTLYEQYF
TRBJ1-1 | TRBV18 | once | TRBD1 | TGTGCCAGCTCACCCATTAGAGACAGGGACACTGAAGCTTTCTTT | CASSPIRDRDTEAFF
TRBJ2-7 | TRBV30 | . | TRBD2 | TGTGCCTGGAGTGGGTGGACTAGCTTCAGTTACGAGCAGTACTTC | CAWSGWTSFSYEQYF
TRBJ2-7 | TRBV5-1 | . | TRBD1 | TGCGCCAGCAGCTTGGCGGGACAGGGCTACGAGCAGTACTTC | CASSLAGQGYEQYF
TRBJ1-5 | TRBV6-6 | . | . | TGTGCCAGCAGCTCCCGACCGGGAAGGGTTCAGCCCCAGCATTTT | CASSSRPGRVQPQHF
TRBJ1-2 | TRBV30 | . | . | TGTGCCTGGAGCCTACTATACGGCTACACCTTC | CAWSLLYGYTF
TRBJ1-2 | TRBV19 | . | . | TGTGCCAGTAGTCCCCAGGGGACTGGCTACACCTTC | CASSPQGTGYTF
TRBJ2-1 | TRBV21-1 | . | . | TGTGCCAGCACCCAAAGGAGGCGGGAGGCCCGGATAGAGCAGTTCTTC | CASTQRRREARIEQFF
TRBJ1-1 | TRBV9 | . | . | TGTGCCAGCAGCGTAGACCCCTCGACAGGCCTGAACACTGAAGCTTTCTTT | CASSVDPSTGLNTEAFF
TRBJ2-5 | TRBV7-2 | . | . | TGTGCCAGCAGCTTAGGGACAGCAATTGAGGAGACCCAGTACTTC | CASSLGTAIEETQYF
TRBJ1-3 | TRBV2 | once | . | TGTGCCAGCGCCAGGGAAGACCAGTCTGGAAACACCATATATTTT | CASAREDQSGNTIYF
TRBJ2-7 | TRBV11-3 | . | TRBD1 | TGTGCCAGCAACTTCCGGACAGGGTACGAGCAGTACTTC | CASNFRTGYEQYF
TRBJ2-7 | TRBV30 | . | . | TGTGCCTGGAGTGCTAAAGCGGACGAGCAGTACTTC | CAWSAKADEQYF
TRBJ2-7 | TRBV6-6 | . | . | TGTGCCAGCAGTTACTCGATGGGGAGCTCCTACGAGCAGTACTTC | CASSYSMGSSYEQYF
TRBJ2-7 | TRBV5-1 | . | . | TGCGCCAGCAGCTTATATCAGGGGCCGACTCTCTACGAGCAGTACTTC | CASSLYQGPTLYEQYF
TRBJ2-7 | TRBV6-1 | . | . | TGTGCCAGCAGTGAACAGGCGTGGAACTTTGACCACGAGCAGTACTTC | CASSEQAWNFDHEQYF
TRBJ2-7 | TRBV7-2 | . | TRBD1 | TGTGCCAGCAGCCCACAGGGGGGATTATACGAGCAGTACTTC | CASSPQGGLYEQYF
TRBJ1-4 | TRBV5-1 | . | TRBD1 | TGCGCCAGCAGCTTGGACAGGGGGCTGCGTGAAAAACTGTTTTTT | CASSLDRGLREKLFF
TRBJ2-7 | TRBV4-3 | . | . | TGCGCCAGCAGCCAAGATTTTAAGGTCAGGTTGGGAGCTGACTACGAGCAGTACTTC | CASSQDFKVRLGADYEQYF
TRBJ2-2 | TRBV19 | once | . | TGTGCCAGTAGTATGGCCCCGAACACCGGGGAGCTGTTTTTT | CASSMAPNTGELFF
TRBJ2-7 | TRBV19 | . | . | TGTGCCAGTAGGCTGGACTGGTCCGTTGGGGAGCAGTACTTC | CASRLDWSVGEQYF
TRBJ1-1 | TRBV2 | . | . | TGTGCCAGCAGCGGGTTAATGAACACTGAAGCTTTCTTT | CASSGLMNTEAFF
TRBJ2-2 | TRBV4-2 | . | TRBD2 | TGTGCCAGCAGCGCCGATTGGAGTAGCGGGAGATCCGGGGAGCTGTTTTTT | CASSADWSSGRSGELFF